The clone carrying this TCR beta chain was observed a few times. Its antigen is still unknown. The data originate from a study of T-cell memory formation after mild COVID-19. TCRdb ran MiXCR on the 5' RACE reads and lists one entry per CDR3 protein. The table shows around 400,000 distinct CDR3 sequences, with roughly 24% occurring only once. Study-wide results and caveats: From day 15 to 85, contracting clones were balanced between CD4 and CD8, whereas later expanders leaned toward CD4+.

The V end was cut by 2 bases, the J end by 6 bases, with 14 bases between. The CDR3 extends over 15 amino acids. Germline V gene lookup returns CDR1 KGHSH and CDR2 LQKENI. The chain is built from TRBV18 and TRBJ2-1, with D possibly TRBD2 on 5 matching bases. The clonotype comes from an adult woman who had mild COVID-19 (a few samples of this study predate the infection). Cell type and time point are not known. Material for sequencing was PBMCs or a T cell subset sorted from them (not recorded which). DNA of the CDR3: TGTGCCAGCTCACCATACCCCGGGGTAGGCAATGAGCAGTTCTTC. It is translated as CASSPYPGVGNEQFF.